The entry that follows covers one TCR beta chain sequence. The CDR3 totals 13 residues. Germline CDR1 reads SGHTA; CDR2 reads FQGNSA. With 1 base removed from V and 7 bases from J, the gap between germline ends came to 8 bases. Two rounds of multiplex PCR amplified TCR beta CDR3 from genomic DNA. Initially, in first-round PCR, primers specific to each TRBV and TRBJ gene were used. TCRdb re-called the multiplex PCR reads with MiXCR, one entry per CDR3 protein. This sample has 11,000 to 15,000 distinct CDR3 sequences; 25% to 35% occur once, and the top ten carry about a tenth. These data belong to a study of prognosis after radiotherapy for stage I lung cancer. Study-wide context: Enrolled patients comprised approximately 14 with newly diagnosed primary stage I lung tumors and five with oligometastatic NSCLC after surgical resection of the primary tumor. Medical inoperability applied to all of the non-small cell lung cancer patients. Distant metastases showed up in several patients after radiotherapy, at a median of around 7 months, while roughly 16 showed no significant progression.

A draw of around 6.1 milliliters of peripheral blood took place at each of two time points. V usage is TRBV7-2 and J usage is TRBJ1-5; D gene ambiguous. Here the sequenced sample was PBMCs, taken before or after stereotactic body radiation therapy (not recorded which). The receptor was derived from a donor over 45 with non-small cell lung cancer. This chain's CDR3 is CASSLGEGQPQHF. CDR3 nucleotides: TGTGCCAGCAGCTTAGGGGAGGGACAGCCCCAGCATTTT.